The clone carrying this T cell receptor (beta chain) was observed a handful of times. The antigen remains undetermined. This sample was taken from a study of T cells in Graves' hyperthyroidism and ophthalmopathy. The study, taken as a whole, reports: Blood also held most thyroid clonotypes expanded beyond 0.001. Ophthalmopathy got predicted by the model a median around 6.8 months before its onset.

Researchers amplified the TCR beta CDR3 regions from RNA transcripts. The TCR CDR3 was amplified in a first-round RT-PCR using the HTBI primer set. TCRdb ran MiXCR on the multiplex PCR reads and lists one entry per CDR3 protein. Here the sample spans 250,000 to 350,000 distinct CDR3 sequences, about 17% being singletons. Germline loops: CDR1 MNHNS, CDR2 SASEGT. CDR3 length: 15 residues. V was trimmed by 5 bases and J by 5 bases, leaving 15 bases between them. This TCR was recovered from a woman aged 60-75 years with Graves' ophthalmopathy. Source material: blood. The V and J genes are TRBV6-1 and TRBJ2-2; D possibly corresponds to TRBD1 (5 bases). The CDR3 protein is CASSYTAGKTGELFF. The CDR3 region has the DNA TGTGCCAGCAGTTATACGGCAGGGAAGACCGGGGAGCTGTTTTTT.